The text below deals with one TCR beta chain. The target antigen is unknown. This sample was taken from a study of CD8+ T cells in alopecia areata. For the study at large: Twice a day, 5 to 10 mg of oral tofacitinib was administered to treated patients. Study results and limitations: Possibly because of HLA-related factors, TCR sharing was less clear across patients than in mice. Higher clonality than in normal scalp was seen in lesional scalp, especially alopecia totalis/universalis.

Alopecia areata patients had lesional scalp punch biopsies and peripheral blood taken from them. RNA extraction and reverse transcription yielded cDNA as sequencing template. The protocol was immunoSEQ multiplex PCR, while the TCRdb copy is restricted to in-frame clones and leaves out a portion. The data show about 150,000 clones, 85% to 90% seen once. Germline CDR1 MGHRA, CDR2 YSYEKL. V lost 0 bases and J 7 bases, leaving 16 bases between the germline ends. The CDR3 sequence is 15 residues long. The TCR comes from a human donor with alopecia areata. This specimen consisted of CD8+ T cells sorted from blood, obtained at week 0. The rearrangement joins TRBV4-1 to TRBJ2-7; tentatively, D is TRBD2 (5 bases). The DNA for the CDR3 is TGCGCCAGCAGCCAAGAGTCTTCTTCGGGGTGGGAGCAGTACTTC. Translated, it gives CASSQESSSGWEQYF.